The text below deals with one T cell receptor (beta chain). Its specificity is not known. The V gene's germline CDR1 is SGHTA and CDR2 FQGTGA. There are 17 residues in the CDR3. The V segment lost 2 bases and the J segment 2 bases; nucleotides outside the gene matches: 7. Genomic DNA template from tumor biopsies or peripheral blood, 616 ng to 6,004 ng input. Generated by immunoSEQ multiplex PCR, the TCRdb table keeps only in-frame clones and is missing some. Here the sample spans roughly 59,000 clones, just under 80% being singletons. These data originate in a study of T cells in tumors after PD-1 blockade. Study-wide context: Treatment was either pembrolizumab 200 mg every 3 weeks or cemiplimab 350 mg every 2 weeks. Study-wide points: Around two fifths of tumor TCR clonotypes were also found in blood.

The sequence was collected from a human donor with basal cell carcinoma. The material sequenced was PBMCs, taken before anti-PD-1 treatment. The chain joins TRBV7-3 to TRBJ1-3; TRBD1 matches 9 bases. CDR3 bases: TGTGCCAGCAGCTTACAGGGACAGGGAGAACCTGGAAACACCATATATTTT. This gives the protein CASSLQGQGEPGNTIYF.